The subject of this entry is one T cell receptor beta chain. This entry comes from a study of blood T cell repertoires in COVID-19. Overall study context: The United States, Italy and Spain provided the acute and convalescent COVID-19 samples. Sample material is recorded as cDNA or gDNA derived from T cells, B-cell-depleted T cells, or PBMCs.

As handled by the study authors: Amplifying reference gene primers gave estimates of nucleated cell counts. The table came from immunoSEQ multiplex PCR; TCRdb's copy has only in-frame clones and leaves some out. That table supplies the V and J calls and clone size; D and trimming were determined from the DNA. The sample lists approximately 180,000 clones; 82% were seen once. The CDR3 has 18 amino acids. V shed 0 bases, J shed 2 bases, and the junction held 6 bases outside the gene matches. CDR1 and CDR2 (germline): LGHNA, YSLEER. The receptor was derived from a woman in her 70s with acute or convalescent COVID-19. The chain recombines TRBV4-3 with TRBJ2-3; TRBD2 agrees at 12 bases. Sequencing was performed on peripheral blood. The CDR3 loop reads CASSQDPTSGGYTDTQYF. The CDR3 DNA sequence: TGCGCCAGCAGCCAAGACCCGACTAGCGGGGGCTACACAGATACGCAGTATTTT.